This T cell receptor (beta chain) appears in the sequencing data of a study of shared clonotypes between healthy human individuals. Data came from immunoSEQ multiplex PCR; TCRdb stores just in-frame clones and leaves some out. The sample consists of about 470,000 clones, around 75% of them appearing once. The study enrolled healthy HIV-negative adults without recent acute infections or vaccinations as donors. As regards this clone: Mismatch with germline at one junction end may stem from a read error.

The CDR3 is 17 residues long. Germline V gene lookup returns CDR1 SGHDN and CDR2 FVKESK. The V and J genes are TRBV14 and TRBJ1-2; perhaps TRBD1 as D (6 bases). The receptor was derived from a woman aged 40 to 55 in good health. Some clones in this sample may be carry-over from other donors' samples. The sequencing input was PBMCs. The CDR3 here is CASSVSLGAINNDGYTF. The CDR3 DNA follows: TGTGCCAGCAGCGTTTCTTTGGGGGCCATTAATAACGATGGCTACACCTTC.